This T cell receptor beta chain originates from a study of regulatory T cells in long-lasting Graves disease. Study-wide results and caveats: Persistent Graves' patients showed reduced TCR diversity versus newly diagnosed patients.

CDR1 is SGDLS and CDR2 is YYNGEE in the germline V gene. The CDR3 spans 16 residues. Trimming cost V 5 bases and J 3 bases, with 19 bases left between them. Time point meaning: newly diagnosed GD, antithyroid drugs for less than 3 months. PBMC RNA served as the TCR library source. The table lists this clonotype with many counts. Its target is not known. Relying on iRepertoire HTBI primers and Arm-PCR of CDR3 regions, the team built TCR beta libraries. TCRdb reprocessed the multiplex PCR reads via MiXCR and lists one record per CDR3 protein. The data contain about 220,000 distinct CDR3 sequences, 15% to 20% of them singletons. Another study also made use of these data, one on T cells in Graves' hyperthyroidism and ophthalmopathy. Per that paper: A first-round RT-PCR of the TCR CDR3 used the HTBI primer set.

The V call is TRBV9, the J call TRBJ2-3; perhaps TRBD2 as D (7 bases). Here the sequenced sample was peripheral blood mononuclear cells (PBMCs), taken at new diagnosis, from a patient treated with antithyroid drugs. This sequence was found in a woman aged 30 to 39 with Graves disease. Here the CDR3 reads CASSRGGGRLTDTQYF. CDR3 sequence (DNA): TGTGCCAGCAGTAGGGGGGGCGGACGTCTAACAGATACGCAGTATTTT.